What follows are 15 T cell receptor beta chains derived from one specimen sequenced in a study of cytomegalovirus exposure and HLA in healthy donors. This PCR relied on a set of 60 Vbeta primers and 13 Jbeta primers. This table comes from immunoSEQ multiplex PCR, and its TCRdb copy is limited to in-frame clones, with some not included. The sample shows under 100,000 clones, around 73% of them seen only once. The sample consisted of PBMCs. These receptors all come from a man aged 50 to 59 in good health and CMV-seronegative.

This clone was detected only a few times. The CDR3 DNA follows: TGTGCCAGCAGTTACCGCGGCAGTCCCTACGAGCAGTACTTC. This codes for CASSYRGSPYEQYF. The V and J genes are TRBV6-5 and TRBJ2-7, with unresolved D. CDR1 and CDR2 from the germline V gene are MNHEY and SVGAGI. The CDR3 contains 14 residues. The V and J ends lost 2 bases and 2 bases respectively, with 10 bases between them.

The chain is built from TRBV19 and TRBJ1-2; tentative D call: TRBD1 (6 bases). Trimming cost V 5 bases and J 7 bases, with 20 bases left between them. The CDR3 length is 15 residues. CDR1 and CDR2 from the germline V gene are LNHDA and SQIVND (reference sequence). For the CDR3, the DNA is TGTGCCAGTAGTCAGGACAGCCAGCCCGGAATTGGCTACACCTTC. Translating it yields CASSQDSQPGIGYTF.

A note on this clone: A read error may account for a junction end that differs from germline. J is TRBJ2-5 and V is TRBV7-9; D remains unclear. The CDR3 loop spans 11 amino acids. Germline CDR1 reads SEHNR; CDR2 reads FQNEAQ (reference sequence). CDR3 amino acids: CSSSLQETQYF. The CDR3 nucleotides read TGTTCCAGCAGCCTTCAAGAGACCCAGTACTTC.

This clone was detected only once. Mismatch with germline at one junction end may stem from a read error. This chain connects TRBV20-1 to TRBJ2-7, with D maybe TRBD2 (6 bases). The CDR3 is 11 amino acids. CDR1 and CDR2 from the germline V gene are DFQATT and SNEGSKA (reference sequence). The CDR3 DNA reads as TGCAGTGCTCAGGACGCACGGGAGCAGTGCTTC. Amino acids: CSAQDAREQCF.

The chain is built from TRBV18 and TRBJ2-7, with D perhaps TRBD2 (6 bases). Germline-derived CDR1 and CDR2 are KGHSH and LQKENI. Trimming stripped 3 bases from V and 0 bases from J, with 12 bases between. The CDR3 length is 15 residues. The CDR3 here is CASSPGWRGSYEQYF. The CDR3 DNA reads TGTGCCAGCTCACCGGGGTGGCGGGGCTCCTACGAGCAGTACTTC. The whole variable domain, remainder taken from reference TRBV18 and TRBJ2-7, is NAGVMQNPRHLVRRRGQEARLRCSPMKGHSHVYWYRQLPEEGLKFMVYLQKENIIDESGMPKERFSAEFPKEGPSILRIQQVVRGDSAAYFCASSPGWRGSYEQYFGPGTRLTVT.

This clone was detected only a few times. V is TRBV6-1 and J is TRBJ2-7, with a tentative D call TRBD2 (7 bases). Germline lookup yields CDR1 MNHNS and CDR2 SASEGT. The V and J ends lost 1 base and 4 bases respectively, with 17 bases between them. The CDR3 is made up of 16 amino acids. This chain's CDR3 is CASSEVLAGAKYEQYF. The CDR3, as DNA: TGTGCCAGCAGTGAAGTGTTGGCGGGGGCCAAGTACGAGCAGTACTTC.

The chain employs TRBV13 and TRBJ1-1, with 7 bases that match TRBD1. CDR1 and CDR2 (germline): PRHDT, FYEKMQ (reference sequence). Trimming at V came to 4 bases and at J to 4 bases, leaving 12 bases not matched to a gene. This CDR3 is 16 amino acids long. Written as DNA, the CDR3 is TGTGCCAGCAGCTCGAAAGGTTACAGGGGAGGCACTGAAGCTTTCTTT. It yields the protein CASSSKGYRGGTEAFF.

Notes on this clone: At one boundary the junction diverges from the germline segment, which might be a read error. This chain connects TRBV7-9 to TRBJ1-6, with a tentative D call TRBD1 (6 bases). Germline V gene sequence: CDR1 SEHNR, CDR2 FQNEAQ (reference sequence). The CDR3 is made up of 16 amino acids. Written as DNA, the CDR3 is TGTGCCAGCAGCTTAACGAGGGGGTCCTTTAATTCACCCCTCCACTTT. Amino acids: CASSLTRGSFNSPLHF.

In nucleotides, the CDR3 is TGTGCCAGCAGCCCCGGGACTAGCGGGGGCCGCCGCACAGATACGCAGTATTTT. Protein product: CASSPGTSGGRRTDTQYF. The chain uses TRBV7-9 and TRBJ2-3; 14 bases map to TRBD2. The germline V gene encodes CDR1 SEHNR and CDR2 FQNEAQ (reference sequence). V trimming: 5 bases; J trimming: 1 base; junction bases outside the gene matches: 8. The length of the CDR3 is 18 residues.

The rearrangement joins TRBV27 to TRBJ1-2; 10 positions agree with TRBD1. The CDR3 is 16 amino acids. Trimming took 3 bases from V and 8 from J; bases not matched to a gene: 12. CDR1 is MNHEY and CDR2 is SMNVEV in the germline V gene (reference sequence). As DNA, the CDR3 is TGTGCCAGCAGTTTCGGGGGGGACAGGGGCCGTTGGGGCTACACCTTC. Translated, it gives CASSFGGDRGRWGYTF.

In this sample, this clone turned up a few times. The chain couples TRBV5-1 to TRBJ1-1, with D perhaps TRBD1 (5 bases). The CDR3 sequence is 13 residues long. V dropped 4 bases and J dropped 2 bases, with 9 bases sitting between them. Germline assignment: CDR1 SGHRS and CDR2 YFSETQ. CDR3 nucleotides: TGCGCCAGCAGCGTCCAGGGAAACACTGAAGCTTTCTTT. Its protein is CASSVQGNTEAFF. Full variable domain (outside the CDR3, taken from reference TRBV5-1 and TRBJ1-1): KAGVTQTPRYLIKTRGQQVTLSCSPISGHRSVSWYQQTPGQGLQFLFEYFSETQRNKGNFPGRFSGRQFSNSRSEMNVSTLELGDSALYLCASSVQGNTEAFFGQGTRLTVV.

This chain connects TRBV30 to TRBJ1-5, with D perhaps TRBD1 (6 bases). The CDR3 consists of 15 residues. Germline V lookup: CDR1 GTSNPN, CDR2 SVGIG (reference sequence). V gave up 0 bases and J gave up 1 base, with 10 bases separating them. CDR3: CAWSVGGFSNQPQHF. In nucleotides, the CDR3 is TGTGCCTGGAGTGTAGGGGGATTCAGCAATCAGCCCCAGCATTTT. Supplemented by reference TRBV30 and TRBJ1-5, the full variable domain reads SQTIHQWPATLVQPVGSPLSLECTVEGTSNPNLYWYRQAAGRGLQLLFYSVGIGQISSEVPQNLSASRPQDRQFILSSKKLLLSDSGFYLCAWSVGGFSNQPQHFGDGTRLSIL.

This chain joins TRBV4-1 and TRBJ2-5; 11 bases line up with TRBD2. The CDR3 covers 14 residues. V lost 4 bases and J lost 4; bases outside the gene matches: 2. The germline gives CDR1 MGHRA, CDR2 YSYEKL. The CDR3 nucleotides read TGCGCCAGCAGCCCCACTAGCGGGGGAGAGACCCAGTACTTC. Residues: CASSPTSGGETQYF.

This rearrangement joins TRBV7-8 to TRBJ2-1, with D possibly matching TRBD2 (5 bases). V was clipped by 6 bases and J by 6 bases, with 12 bases between them. The CDR3 length is 13 residues. Germline lookup yields CDR1 SGHVS and CDR2 FQNEAQ. The CDR3 DNA follows: TGTGCCAGCAGACTCCCGGCGGGCAATGAGCAGTTCTTC. This encodes CASRLPAGNEQFF. The entire variable domain, with the rest obtained from reference TRBV7-8 and TRBJ2-1, is as follows: GAGVSQSPRYKVAKRGQDVALRCDPISGHVSLFWYQQALGQGPEFLTYFQNEAQLDKSGLPSDRFFAERPEGSVSTLKIQRTQQEDSAVYLCASRLPAGNEQFFGPGTRLTVL.

This clone has a single count. The V and J genes are TRBV4-1 and TRBJ2-3; TRBD1 matches at 9 bases. There are 17 residues in the CDR3. The V gene's germline CDR1 is MGHRA and CDR2 YSYEKL. J was trimmed by 3 bases and V by 1 base; bases with no gene match: 8. The CDR3: CASSQVRGTGTTDTQYF. DNA of the CDR3: TGCGCCAGCAGCCAAGTTCGAGGGACAGGGACGACAGATACGCAGTATTTT.